This TCR beta chain was sequenced for a study of graft-versus-host responses after intestinal transplantation. This clone was seen just once. Its specificity is unknown. General study points: The study found high graft-versus-host to host-versus-graft clonal ratios in allografts of patients with graft-donor T cell macrochimerism.

The table came from immunoSEQ multiplex PCR; TCRdb's copy has only in-frame clones and leaves some out. This table has about 97,000 clones, around 92% appearing once. The germline gives CDR1 SGHNT, CDR2 YENEEA. The V gene lost 1 base and the J gene lost 0 bases, with 5 bases spanning the gap. The CDR3 runs 14 residues. The chain carries TRBV11-3 and TRBJ2-3; D remains unclear. Material: unstimulated CD4+ T cells sorted from spleen or lymph node cells, obtained before transplant. The source of this sequence is a human donor who was the organ donor for an intestinal transplant. CDR3 nucleotide sequence: TGTGCCAGCAGCTTAGCCAATAGCACAGATACGCAGTATTTT. Amino acid sequence: CASSLANSTDTQYF.